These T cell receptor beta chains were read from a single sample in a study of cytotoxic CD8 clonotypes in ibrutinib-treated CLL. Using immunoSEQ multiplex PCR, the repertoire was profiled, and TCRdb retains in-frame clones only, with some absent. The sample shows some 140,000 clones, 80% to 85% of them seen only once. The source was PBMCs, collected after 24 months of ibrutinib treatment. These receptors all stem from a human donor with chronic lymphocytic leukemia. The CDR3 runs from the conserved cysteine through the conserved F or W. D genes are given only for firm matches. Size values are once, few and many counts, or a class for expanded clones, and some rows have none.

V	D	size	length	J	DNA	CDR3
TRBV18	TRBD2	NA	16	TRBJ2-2	TGTGCCAGCTCACTGCCGGGGGGACCGAACACCGGGGAGCTGTTTTTT	CASSLPGGPNTGELFF
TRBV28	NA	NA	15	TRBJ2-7	TGTGCCAGCAGGCTCCCCGGGATCCCGGTCTACGAGCAGTACTTC	CASRLPGIPVYEQYF
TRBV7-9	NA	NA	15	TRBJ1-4	TGTGCCAGCAGCTTATTCCCAGGGGCTAATGAAAAACTGTTTTTT	CASSLFPGANEKLFF
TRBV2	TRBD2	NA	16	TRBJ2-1	TGTGCCAGCAGTGAACTGACTAGCGGGACGTACAATGAGCAGTTCTTC	CASSELTSGTYNEQFF
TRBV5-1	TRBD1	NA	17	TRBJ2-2	TGCGCCAGCAGCTTGGGCCCGGGACAGGCAAACACCGGGGAGCTGTTTTTT	CASSLGPGQANTGELFF
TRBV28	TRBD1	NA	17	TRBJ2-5	TGTGCCAGCAGTTCGCACCGGGACAGGGGGCTCGGAGAGACCCAGTACTTC	CASSSHRDRGLGETQYF
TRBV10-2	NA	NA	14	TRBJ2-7	TGCGCCAGCAACGGCGCGGCAGCGACTGGAGAGCAGTACTTC	CASNGAAATGEQYF
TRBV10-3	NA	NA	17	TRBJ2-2	TGTGCCATCAGTGAGTCTTTGGGCAGGGTTGCAGGCGGGGAGCTGTTTTTT	CAISESLGRVAGGELFF
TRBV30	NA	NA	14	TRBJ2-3	TGTGCCTGGGCGTCGACCGGGGACATTCGAGGGCAGTATTTT	CAWASTGDIRGQYF
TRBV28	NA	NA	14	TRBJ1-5	TGTGCCAGCAGTTTCCGAGGGGCCCATCAGCCCCAGCATTTT	CASSFRGAHQPQHF
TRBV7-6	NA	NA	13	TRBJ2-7	TGTGCCAGCGCCTCGCTCCGGGGAGGCGAGCAGTACTTC	CASASLRGGEQYF
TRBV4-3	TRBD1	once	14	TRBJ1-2	TGCGCCAGCAGCCAGGGTGGGACAGACTATGGCTACACCTTC	CASSQGGTDYGYTF
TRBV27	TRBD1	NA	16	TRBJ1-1	TGTGCCAGCAGAGGCTGGGACAGGGGGTCGGACACTGAAGCTTTCTTT	CASRGWDRGSDTEAFF
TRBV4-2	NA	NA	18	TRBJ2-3	TGTGCCAGCAGCCAAGAGATTTATTTGGTCCTGCCACCAGATACGCAGTATTTT	CASSQEIYLVLPPDTQYF
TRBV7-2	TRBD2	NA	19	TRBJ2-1	TGTGCCAGCAGCCCTCGCGAGGGAGCGGGGGTCCTCTCCTACAATGAGCAGTTCTTC	CASSPREGAGVLSYNEQFF
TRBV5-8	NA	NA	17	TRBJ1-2	TGTGCCAGCAGCTTGGGGCGACAGGTCAGAGGGCCCTATGGCTACACCTTC	CASSLGRQVRGPYGYTF
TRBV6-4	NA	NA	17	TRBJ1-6	TGTGCCAGCAGTGACAAATCACAGGGTCCCCTGGATTCACCCCTCCACTTT	CASSDKSQGPLDSPLHF
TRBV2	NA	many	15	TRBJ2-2	TGTGCCAGCAGTGCCCCCCGGACAAACACCGGGGAGCTGTTTTTT	CASSAPRTNTGELFF
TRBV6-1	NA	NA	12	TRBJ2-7	TGTGCCAGCAGTCAGGTAATCTACGAGCAGTACTTC	CASSQVIYEQYF
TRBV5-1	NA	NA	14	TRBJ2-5	TGCGCCAGCAGCTTGAATGGGCAGCAAGAGACCCAGTACTTC	CASSLNGQQETQYF
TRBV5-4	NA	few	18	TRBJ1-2	TGTGCCAGCAGCTTGGGAGGGTCGATAACAAGGGGGGGCTATGGCTACACCTTC	CASSLGGSITRGGYGYTF
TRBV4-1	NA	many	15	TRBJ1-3	TGCGCCAGCAGCCAAGATCTGCTAACTGGAAACACCATATATTTT	CASSQDLLTGNTIYF
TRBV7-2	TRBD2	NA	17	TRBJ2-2	TGTGCCAGCAGCTCTCCACGGCTAGCGGGTAACACCGGGGAGCTGTTTTTT	CASSSPRLAGNTGELFF
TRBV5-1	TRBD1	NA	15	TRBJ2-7	TGCGCCAGCAGCTTGCCGGGACAGGGGGCGGTCGAGCAGTACTTC	CASSLPGQGAVEQYF
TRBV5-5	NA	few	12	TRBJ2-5	TGTGCCAGCACCCTTCCCACGGAGACCCAGTACTTC	CASTLPTETQYF
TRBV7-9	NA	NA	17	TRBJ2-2	TGTGCCAGCAGCTTAGGTCCCACGGGGACTAACACCGGGGAGCTGTTTTTT	CASSLGPTGTNTGELFF
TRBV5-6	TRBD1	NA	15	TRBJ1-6	TGTGCCAGCAGCTTTCGGGACAGGGGTGACTCACCCCTCCACTTT	CASSFRDRGDSPLHF
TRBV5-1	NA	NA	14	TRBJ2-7	TGCGCCAGCAGCTTGGACAGTGAAGCCTACGAGCAGTACTTC	CASSLDSEAYEQYF
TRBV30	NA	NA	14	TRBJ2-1	TGTGCCTGGAGTGTACCGGGACTTGACAATGAGCAGTTCTTC	CAWSVPGLDNEQFF
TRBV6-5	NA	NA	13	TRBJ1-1	TGTGCCAGCAGTTACTCAAGGGACACTGAAGCTTTCTTT	CASSYSRDTEAFF
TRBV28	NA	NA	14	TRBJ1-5	TGTGCCAGCAGTTTAGTGGATGGCAATCAGCCCCAGCATTTT	CASSLVDGNQPQHF
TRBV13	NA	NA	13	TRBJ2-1	TGTGCCAGCAGCTTAGGCCCCCACAATGAGCAGTTCTTC	CASSLGPHNEQFF
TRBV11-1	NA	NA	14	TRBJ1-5	TGTGCCAGCAGCTCGGCCAGGGGCGGTCAGCCCCAGCATTTT	CASSSARGGQPQHF
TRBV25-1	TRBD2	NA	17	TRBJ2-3	TGTGCCAGCAGTTCTCCGGGACTAGCGGGGGGGCTAGATACGCAGTATTTT	CASSSPGLAGGLDTQYF
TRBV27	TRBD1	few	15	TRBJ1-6	TGTGCCAGCAGTCCGCAGGGGGGCGGGAATTCACCCCTCCACTTT	CASSPQGGGNSPLHF
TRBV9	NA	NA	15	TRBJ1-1	TGTGCCAGCAGCGTAACGGGGGTCGGGGTCACTGAAGCTTTCTTT	CASSVTGVGVTEAFF
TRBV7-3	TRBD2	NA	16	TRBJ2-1	TGTGCCAGCAGCTTTTCGGGGGGGAAGAGCGTTAATGAGCAGTTCTTC	CASSFSGGKSVNEQFF
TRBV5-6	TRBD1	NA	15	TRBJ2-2	TGTGCCAGCAGCCGGGACAGGGGCTTATCCGGGGAGCTGTTTTTT	CASSRDRGLSGELFF
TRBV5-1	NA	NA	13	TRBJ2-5	TGCGCCAGCAGCCTTGGTTGGGGGGAGACCCAGTACTTC	CASSLGWGETQYF
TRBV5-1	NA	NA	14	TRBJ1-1	TGCGCCAGCAGCTTGGAGACAGCGAACACTGAAGCTTTCTTT	CASSLETANTEAFF
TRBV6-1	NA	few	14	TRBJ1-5	TGTGCCAGCAGTGAAAACGGGTGGAATCAGCCCCAGCATTTT	CASSENGWNQPQHF
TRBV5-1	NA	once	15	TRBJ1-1	TGCGCCAGCAGCAACGTTCCAGGACGGAACACTGAAGCTTTCTTT	CASSNVPGRNTEAFF
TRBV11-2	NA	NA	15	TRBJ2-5	TGTGCCAGCAGCTTAGGGGACTTCCAGGTGGAGACCCAGTACTTC	CASSLGDFQVETQYF
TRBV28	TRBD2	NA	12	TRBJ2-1	TGTGCCAGCAGTCCCCTCGCGGGGGGGCAGTTCTTC	CASSPLAGGQFF
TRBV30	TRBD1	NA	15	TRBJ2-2	TGTGCCTGGAGTGGAACAGGGGCTTTCACCGGGGAGCTGTTTTTT	CAWSGTGAFTGELFF
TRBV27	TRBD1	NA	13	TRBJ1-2	TGTGCCAGCAGACAGGGGGCGCAGGGTGGCTACACCTTC	CASRQGAQGGYTF
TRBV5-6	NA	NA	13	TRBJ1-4	TGTGCCAGCAGCCGCGGTAGAGATGAAAAACTGTTTTTT	CASSRGRDEKLFF
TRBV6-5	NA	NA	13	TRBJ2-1	TGTGCCAGCAGTTACTCGACCTTTGGACGGCAGTTCTTC	CASSYSTFGRQFF
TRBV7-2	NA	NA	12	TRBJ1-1	TGTGCCAGCAGCTTATCGGATACCGAAGCTTTCTTT	CASSLSDTEAFF
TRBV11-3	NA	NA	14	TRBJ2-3	TGTGCCAGCAGCTCAGGGCCGGCACAAGATACGCAGTATTTT	CASSSGPAQDTQYF
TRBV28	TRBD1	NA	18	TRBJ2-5	TGTGCCAGCAGTTTCGAGACAGGGGGCGTTCTTCGGCAAGAGACCCAGTACTTC	CASSFETGGVLRQETQYF
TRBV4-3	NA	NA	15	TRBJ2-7	TGCGCCAGCAGCCAAGATCACCAGGTTCGGGGCGAGCAGTACTTC	CASSQDHQVRGEQYF
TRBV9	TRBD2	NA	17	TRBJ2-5	TGTGCCAGCAGCGTAGGGATTAGCGGGGGGGATGCCGAGACCCAGTACTTC	CASSVGISGGDAETQYF
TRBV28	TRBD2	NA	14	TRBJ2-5	TGTGCCAGCAGTTACGGGGGGGCCTGGGAGACCCAGTACTTC	CASSYGGAWETQYF
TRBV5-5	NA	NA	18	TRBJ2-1	TGTGCCAGCAGCTCCCCCTTCGGGGAAGGGCATGGAGACAATGAGCAGTTCTTC	CASSSPFGEGHGDNEQFF
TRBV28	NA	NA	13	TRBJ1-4	TGTGCCGGGGGGGCAGGGCTTGGTGAAAAACTGTTTTTT	CAGGAGLGEKLFF
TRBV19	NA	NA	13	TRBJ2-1	TGTGCCAGTACCCCTGGGAGTGGCGATGAGCAGTTCTTC	CASTPGSGDEQFF